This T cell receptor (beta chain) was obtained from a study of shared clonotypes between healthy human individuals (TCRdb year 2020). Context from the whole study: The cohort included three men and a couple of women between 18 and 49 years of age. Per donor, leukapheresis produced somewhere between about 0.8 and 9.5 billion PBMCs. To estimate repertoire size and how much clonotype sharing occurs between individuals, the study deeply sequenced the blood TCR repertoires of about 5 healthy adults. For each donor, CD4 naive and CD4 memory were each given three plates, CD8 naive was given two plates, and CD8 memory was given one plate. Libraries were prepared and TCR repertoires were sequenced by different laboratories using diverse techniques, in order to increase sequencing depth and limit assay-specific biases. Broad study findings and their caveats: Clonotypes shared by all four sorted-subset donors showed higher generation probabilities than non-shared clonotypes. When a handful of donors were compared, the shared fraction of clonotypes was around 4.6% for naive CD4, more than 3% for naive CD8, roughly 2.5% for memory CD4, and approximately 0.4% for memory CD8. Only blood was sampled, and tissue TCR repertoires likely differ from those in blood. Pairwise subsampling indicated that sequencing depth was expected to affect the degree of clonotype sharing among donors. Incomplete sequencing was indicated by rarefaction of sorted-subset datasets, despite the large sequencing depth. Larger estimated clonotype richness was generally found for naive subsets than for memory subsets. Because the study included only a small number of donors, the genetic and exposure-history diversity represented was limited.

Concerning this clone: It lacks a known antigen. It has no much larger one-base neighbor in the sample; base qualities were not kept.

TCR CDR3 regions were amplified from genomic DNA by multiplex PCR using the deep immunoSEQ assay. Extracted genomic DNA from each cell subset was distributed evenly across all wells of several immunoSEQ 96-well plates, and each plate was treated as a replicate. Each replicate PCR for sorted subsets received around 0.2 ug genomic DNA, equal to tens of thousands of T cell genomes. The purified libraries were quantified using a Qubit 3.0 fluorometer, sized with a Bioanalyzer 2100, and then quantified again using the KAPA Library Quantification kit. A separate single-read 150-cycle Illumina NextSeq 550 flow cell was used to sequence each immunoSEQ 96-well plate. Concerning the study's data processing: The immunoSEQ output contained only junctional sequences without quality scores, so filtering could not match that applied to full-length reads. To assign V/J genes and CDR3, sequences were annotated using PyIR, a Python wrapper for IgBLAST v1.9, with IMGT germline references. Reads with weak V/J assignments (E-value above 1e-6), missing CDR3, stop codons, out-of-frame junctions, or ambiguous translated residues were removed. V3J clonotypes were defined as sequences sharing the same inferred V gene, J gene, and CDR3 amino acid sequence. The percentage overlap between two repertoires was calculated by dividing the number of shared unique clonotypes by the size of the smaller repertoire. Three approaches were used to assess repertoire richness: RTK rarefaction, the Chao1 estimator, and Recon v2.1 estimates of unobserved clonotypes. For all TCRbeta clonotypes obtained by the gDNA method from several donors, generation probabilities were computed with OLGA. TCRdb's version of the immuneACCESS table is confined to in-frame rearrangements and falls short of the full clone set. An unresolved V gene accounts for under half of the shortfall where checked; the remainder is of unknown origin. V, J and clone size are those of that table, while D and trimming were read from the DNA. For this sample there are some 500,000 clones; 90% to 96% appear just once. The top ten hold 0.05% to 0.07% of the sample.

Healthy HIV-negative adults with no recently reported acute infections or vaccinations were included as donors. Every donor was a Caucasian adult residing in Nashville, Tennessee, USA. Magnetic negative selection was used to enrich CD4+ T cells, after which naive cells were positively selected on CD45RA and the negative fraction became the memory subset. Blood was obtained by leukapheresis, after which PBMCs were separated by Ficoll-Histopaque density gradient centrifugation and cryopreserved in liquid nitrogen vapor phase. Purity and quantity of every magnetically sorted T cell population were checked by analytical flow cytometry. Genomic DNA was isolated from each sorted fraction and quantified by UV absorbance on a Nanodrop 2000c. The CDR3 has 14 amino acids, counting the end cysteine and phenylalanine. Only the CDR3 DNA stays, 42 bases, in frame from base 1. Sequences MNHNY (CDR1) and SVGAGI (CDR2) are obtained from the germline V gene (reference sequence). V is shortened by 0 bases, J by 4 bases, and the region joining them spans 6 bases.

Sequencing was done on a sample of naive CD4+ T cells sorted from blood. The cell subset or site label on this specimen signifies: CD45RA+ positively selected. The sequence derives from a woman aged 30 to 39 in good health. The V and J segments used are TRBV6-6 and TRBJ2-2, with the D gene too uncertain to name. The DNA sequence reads TGTGCCAGCAGTTACTCGCGTCTCACCGGGGAGCTGTTTTTT. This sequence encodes CASSYSRLTGELFF.